This T cell receptor beta chain was captured by sequencing in a study of PD-1 blockade in classical Hodgkin lymphoma. CDR3 length: 13 residues. Germline V gene lookup returns CDR1 SGHRS and CDR2 YFSETQ. The germline V and J ends were trimmed by 0 bases and 4 bases, with 4 bases remaining between them. Time point described: cycle 4 day 1 (C4D1), after 5 to 7 weeks of nivolumab. All trial patients relapsed after autologous stem cell transplantation. Negative magnetic selection isolated CD4+ T cells from thawed PBMCs. Study-wide results and limits: Excluded were patients who started nivolumab under 1 year after ASCT, a group that had lower diversity. CD4+ but not CD8+ TCR diversity rose significantly by C4D1. Diminished baseline TCR diversity has been reported in newly diagnosed patients relative to healthy donors.

In this sample, this clone turned up a few times. The antigen is unknown. TCRdb's table, derived via immunoSEQ multiplex PCR, lists solely in-frame clones and lacks some. The sample has roughly 30,000 clones, around 84% seen once. The TCR originated in a human donor with classical Hodgkin lymphoma. Sequencing was performed on CD4+ T cells from blood, taken before the fourth cycle of nivolumab. The chain recombines TRBV5-1 with TRBJ1-4; the D is unclear. CDR3 protein: CASSLEVNEKLFF. CDR3 DNA: TGCGCCAGCAGCTTGGAAGTTAATGAAAAACTGTTTTTT.